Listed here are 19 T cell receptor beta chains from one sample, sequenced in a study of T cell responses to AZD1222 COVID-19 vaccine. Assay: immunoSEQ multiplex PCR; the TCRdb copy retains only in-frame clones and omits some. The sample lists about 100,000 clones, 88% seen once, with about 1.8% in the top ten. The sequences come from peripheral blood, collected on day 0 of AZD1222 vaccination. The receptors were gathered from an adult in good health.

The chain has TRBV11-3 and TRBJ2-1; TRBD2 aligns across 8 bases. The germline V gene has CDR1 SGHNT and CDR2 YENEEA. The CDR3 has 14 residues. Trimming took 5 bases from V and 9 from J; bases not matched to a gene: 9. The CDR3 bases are TGTGCCAGCAGCCCGGGGACTAGATGGGGTGAGCAGTTCTTC. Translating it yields CASSPGTRWGEQFF.

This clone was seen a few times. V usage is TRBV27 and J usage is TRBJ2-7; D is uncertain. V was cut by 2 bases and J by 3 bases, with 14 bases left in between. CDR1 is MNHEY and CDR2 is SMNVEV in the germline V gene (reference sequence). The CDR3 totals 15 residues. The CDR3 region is CASSLMLGQIYEQYF. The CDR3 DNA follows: TGTGCCAGCAGTTTAATGCTCGGGCAGATCTACGAGCAGTACTTC.

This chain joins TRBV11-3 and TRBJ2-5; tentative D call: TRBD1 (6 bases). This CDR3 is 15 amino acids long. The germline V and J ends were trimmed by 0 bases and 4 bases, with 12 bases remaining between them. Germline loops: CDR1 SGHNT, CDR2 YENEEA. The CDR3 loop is CASSLEGAQGETQYF. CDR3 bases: TGTGCCAGCAGCTTAGAGGGAGCACAGGGAGAGACCCAGTACTTC.

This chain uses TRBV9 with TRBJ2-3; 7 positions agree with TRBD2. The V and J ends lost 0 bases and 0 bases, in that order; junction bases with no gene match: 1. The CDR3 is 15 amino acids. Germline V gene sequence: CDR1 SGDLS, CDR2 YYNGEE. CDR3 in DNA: TGTGCCAGCAGCGTAGGCGGGGGAAGCACAGATACGCAGTATTTT. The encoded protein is CASSVGGGSTDTQYF.

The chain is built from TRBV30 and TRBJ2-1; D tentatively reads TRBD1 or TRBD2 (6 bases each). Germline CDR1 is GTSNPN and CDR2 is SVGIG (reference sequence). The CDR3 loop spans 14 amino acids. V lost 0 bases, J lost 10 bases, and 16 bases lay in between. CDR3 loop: CAWSVLGGGSEQFF. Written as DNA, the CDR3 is TGTGCCTGGAGTGTACTAGGGGGAGGTTCCGAGCAGTTCTTC. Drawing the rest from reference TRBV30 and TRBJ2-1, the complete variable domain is SQTIHQWPATLVQPVGSPLSLECTVEGTSNPNLYWYRQAAGRGLQLLFYSVGIGQISSEVPQNLSASRPQDRQFILSSKKLLLSDSGFYLCAWSVLGGGSEQFFGPGTRLTVL.

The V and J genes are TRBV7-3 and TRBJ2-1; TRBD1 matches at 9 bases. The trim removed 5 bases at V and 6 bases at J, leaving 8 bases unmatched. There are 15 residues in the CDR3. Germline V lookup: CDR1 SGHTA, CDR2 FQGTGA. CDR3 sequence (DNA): TGTGCCAGCAGCCAAACCGGGACAGGGAGCAATGAGCAGTTCTTC. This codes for CASSQTGTGSNEQFF. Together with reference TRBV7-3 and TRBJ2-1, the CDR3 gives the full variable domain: GAGVSQTPSNKVTEKGKYVELRCDPISGHTALYWYRQSLGQGPEFLIYFQGTGAADDSGLPNDRFFAVRPEGSVSTLKIQRTERGDSAVYLCASSQTGTGSNEQFFGPGTRLTVL.

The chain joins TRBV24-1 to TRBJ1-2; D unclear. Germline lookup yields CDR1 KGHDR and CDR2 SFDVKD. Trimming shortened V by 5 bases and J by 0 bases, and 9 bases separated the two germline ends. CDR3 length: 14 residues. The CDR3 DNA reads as TGTGCCACCAGTGGTGCGGATACTAACTATGGCTACACCTTC. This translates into CATSGADTNYGYTF.

CDR3 region: CASSSPQRTRSGNTIYF. The CDR3 nucleotides read TGTGCCAGCAGCTCACCACAGAGAACGCGCTCTGGAAACACCATATATTTT. The chain is built from TRBV11-2 and TRBJ1-3; D is undetermined. Germline CDR1 and CDR2: SGHAT and FQNNGV. V was pared by 4 bases and J by 0 bases, with 16 bases between. The CDR3 runs to 17 residues.

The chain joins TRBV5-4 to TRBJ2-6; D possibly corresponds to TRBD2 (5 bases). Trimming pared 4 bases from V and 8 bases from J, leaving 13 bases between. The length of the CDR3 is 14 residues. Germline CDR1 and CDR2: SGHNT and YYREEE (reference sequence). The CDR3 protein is CASSSETGTNVLTF. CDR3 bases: TGTGCCAGCAGCAGCGAGACGGGAACCAACGTCCTGACTTTC.

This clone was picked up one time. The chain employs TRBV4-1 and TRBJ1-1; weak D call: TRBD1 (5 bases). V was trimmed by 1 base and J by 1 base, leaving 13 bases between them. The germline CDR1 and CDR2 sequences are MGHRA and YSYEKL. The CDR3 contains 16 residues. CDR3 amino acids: CASSQASRGRNTEAFF. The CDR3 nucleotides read TGCGCCAGCAGCCAAGCCAGCCGGGGACGGAACACTGAAGCTTTCTTT.

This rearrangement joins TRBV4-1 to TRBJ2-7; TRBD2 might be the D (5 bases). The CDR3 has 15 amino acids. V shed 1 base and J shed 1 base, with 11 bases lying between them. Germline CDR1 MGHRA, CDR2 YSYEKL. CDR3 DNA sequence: TGCGCCAGCAGCCAAGTTGGGTCGGGGTCCTACGAGCAGTACTTC. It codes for CASSQVGSGSYEQYF.

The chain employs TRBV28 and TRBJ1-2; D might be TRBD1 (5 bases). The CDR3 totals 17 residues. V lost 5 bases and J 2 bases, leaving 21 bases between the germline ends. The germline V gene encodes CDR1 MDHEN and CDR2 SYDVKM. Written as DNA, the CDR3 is TGTGCCAGCAGTCTTTCGCATTACAAGGGGAGCAACTATGGCTACACCTTC. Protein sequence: CASSLSHYKGSNYGYTF.

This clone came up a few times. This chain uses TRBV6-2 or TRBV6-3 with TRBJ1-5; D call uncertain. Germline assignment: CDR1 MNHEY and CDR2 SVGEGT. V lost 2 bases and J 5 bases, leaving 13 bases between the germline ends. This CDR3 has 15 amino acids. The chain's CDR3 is CASSYSPDTDQPQHF. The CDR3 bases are TGTGCCAGCAGTTACAGCCCCGACACCGATCAGCCCCAGCATTTT.

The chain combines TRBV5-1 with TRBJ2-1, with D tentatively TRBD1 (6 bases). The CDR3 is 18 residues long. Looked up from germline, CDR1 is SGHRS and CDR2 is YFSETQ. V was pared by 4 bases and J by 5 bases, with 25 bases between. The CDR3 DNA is TGCGCCAGCAGCGTCTCGGGGCGGGCGGTAAGGGGGAACAATGAGCAGTTCTTC. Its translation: CASSVSGRAVRGNNEQFF. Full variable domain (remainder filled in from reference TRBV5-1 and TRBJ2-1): KAGVTQTPRYLIKTRGQQVTLSCSPISGHRSVSWYQQTPGQGLQFLFEYFSETQRNKGNFPGRFSGRQFSNSRSEMNVSTLELGDSALYLCASSVSGRAVRGNNEQFFGPGTRLTVL.

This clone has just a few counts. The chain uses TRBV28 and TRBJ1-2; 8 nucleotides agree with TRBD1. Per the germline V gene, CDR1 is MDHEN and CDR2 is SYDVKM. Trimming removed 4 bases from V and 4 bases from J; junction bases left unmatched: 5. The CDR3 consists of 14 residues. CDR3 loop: CASSSAGGPYGYTF. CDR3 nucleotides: TGTGCCAGCAGTTCCGCAGGGGGCCCCTATGGCTACACCTTC.

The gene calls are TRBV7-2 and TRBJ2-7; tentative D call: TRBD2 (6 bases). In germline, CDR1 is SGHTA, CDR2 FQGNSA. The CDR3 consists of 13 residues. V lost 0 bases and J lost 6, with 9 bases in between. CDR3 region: CASSLAQGGEQYF. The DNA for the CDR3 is TGTGCCAGCAGCTTAGCGCAGGGAGGCGAGCAGTACTTC.

The CDR3 coding sequence is TGTGCCAGCAGCAAGAGACTAGCGAGGGGTCCAACCGGGGAGCTGTTTTTT. This codes for CASSKRLARGPTGELFF. The rearrangement uses TRBV21-1 and TRBJ2-2; the table names TRBD2, a call not compared with the DNA. TRBV21-1 constitutes a pseudogene. This CDR3 is built from 17 residues.

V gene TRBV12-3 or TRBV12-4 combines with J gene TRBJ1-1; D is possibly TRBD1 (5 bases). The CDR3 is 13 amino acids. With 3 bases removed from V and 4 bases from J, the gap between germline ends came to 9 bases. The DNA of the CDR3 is TGTGCCAGCAGTTTTCAGGGAGGCACTGAAGCTTTCTTT. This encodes CASSFQGGTEAFF.

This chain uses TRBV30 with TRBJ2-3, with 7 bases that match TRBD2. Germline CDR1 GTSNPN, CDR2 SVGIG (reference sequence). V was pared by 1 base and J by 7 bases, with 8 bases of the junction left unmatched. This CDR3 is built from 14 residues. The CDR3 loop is CAWSGSLGGYTQYF. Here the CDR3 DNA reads TGTGCCTGGAGTGGGTCCTTGGGGGGGTATACGCAGTATTTT.